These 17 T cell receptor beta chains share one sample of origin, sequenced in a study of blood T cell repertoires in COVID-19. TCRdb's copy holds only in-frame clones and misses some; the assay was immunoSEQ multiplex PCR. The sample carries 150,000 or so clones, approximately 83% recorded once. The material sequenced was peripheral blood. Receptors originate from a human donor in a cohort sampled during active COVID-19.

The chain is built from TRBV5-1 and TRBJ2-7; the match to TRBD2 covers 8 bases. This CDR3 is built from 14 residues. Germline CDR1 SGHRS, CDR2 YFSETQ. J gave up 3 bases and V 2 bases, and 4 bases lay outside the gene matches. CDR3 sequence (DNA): TGCGCCAGCAGCTTTGGAGCGGGAGTCTACGAGCAGTACTTC. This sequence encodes CASSFGAGVYEQYF.

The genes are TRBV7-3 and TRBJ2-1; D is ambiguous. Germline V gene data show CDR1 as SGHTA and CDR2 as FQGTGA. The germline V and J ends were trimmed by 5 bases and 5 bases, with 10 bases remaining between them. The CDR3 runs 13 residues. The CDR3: CASSLSRNNEQFF. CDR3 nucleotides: TGTGCCAGCAGCCTCTCCAGAAACAATGAGCAGTTCTTC. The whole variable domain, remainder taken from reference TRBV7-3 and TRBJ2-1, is GAGVSQTPSNKVTEKGKYVELRCDPISGHTALYWYRQSLGQGPEFLIYFQGTGAADDSGLPNDRFFAVRPEGSVSTLKIQRTERGDSAVYLCASSLSRNNEQFFGPGTRLTVL.

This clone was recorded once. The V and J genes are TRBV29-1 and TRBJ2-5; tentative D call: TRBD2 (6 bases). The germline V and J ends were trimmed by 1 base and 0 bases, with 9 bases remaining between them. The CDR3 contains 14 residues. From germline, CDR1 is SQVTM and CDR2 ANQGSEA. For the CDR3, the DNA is TGCAGCGTTGAAGGTCGGGACTACCAAGAGACCCAGTACTTC. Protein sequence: CSVEGRDYQETQYF.

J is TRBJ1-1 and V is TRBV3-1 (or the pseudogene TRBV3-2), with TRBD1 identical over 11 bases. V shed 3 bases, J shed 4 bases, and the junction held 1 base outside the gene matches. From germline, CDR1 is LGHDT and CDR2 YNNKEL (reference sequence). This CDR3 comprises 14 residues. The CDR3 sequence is CASSQDRGRTEAFF. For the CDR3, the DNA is TGTGCCAGCAGCCAGGACAGGGGGCGCACTGAAGCTTTCTTT.

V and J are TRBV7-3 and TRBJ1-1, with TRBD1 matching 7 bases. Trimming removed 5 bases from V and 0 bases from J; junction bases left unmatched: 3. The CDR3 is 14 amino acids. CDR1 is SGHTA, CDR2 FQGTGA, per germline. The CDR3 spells CASSMGQLNTEAFF. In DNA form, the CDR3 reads TGTGCCAGCAGCATGGGACAGTTGAACACTGAAGCTTTCTTT. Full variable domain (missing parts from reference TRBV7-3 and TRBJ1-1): GAGVSQTPSNKVTEKGKYVELRCDPISGHTALYWYRQSLGQGPEFLIYFQGTGAADDSGLPNDRFFAVRPEGSVSTLKIQRTERGDSAVYLCASSMGQLNTEAFFGQGTRLTVV.

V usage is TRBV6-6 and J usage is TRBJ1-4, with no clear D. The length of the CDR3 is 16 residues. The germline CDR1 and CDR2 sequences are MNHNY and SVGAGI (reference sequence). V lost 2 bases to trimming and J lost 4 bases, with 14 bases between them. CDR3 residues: CASSYEGTGFNEKLFF. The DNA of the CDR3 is TGTGCCAGCAGTTACGAGGGAACGGGGTTTAATGAAAAACTGTTTTTT.

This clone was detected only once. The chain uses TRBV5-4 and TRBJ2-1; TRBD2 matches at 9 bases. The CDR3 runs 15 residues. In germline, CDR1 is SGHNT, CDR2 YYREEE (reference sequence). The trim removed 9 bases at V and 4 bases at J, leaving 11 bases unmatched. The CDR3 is CATSPRTSVYNEQFF. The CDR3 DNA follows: TGTGCCACTTCCCCCAGGACTAGCGTGTACAATGAGCAGTTCTTC.

CDR3: CASSPTGAGQPQHF. CDR3 sequence (DNA): TGTGCCAGCAGTCCGACAGGGGCAGGTCAGCCCCAGCATTTT. The V call is TRBV6-5, the J call TRBJ1-5; 8 nucleotides agree with TRBD1. The CDR3 length is 14 residues. V was pared by 5 bases and J by 6 bases, with 6 bases of the junction left unmatched. In germline, CDR1 is MNHEY, CDR2 SVGAGI.

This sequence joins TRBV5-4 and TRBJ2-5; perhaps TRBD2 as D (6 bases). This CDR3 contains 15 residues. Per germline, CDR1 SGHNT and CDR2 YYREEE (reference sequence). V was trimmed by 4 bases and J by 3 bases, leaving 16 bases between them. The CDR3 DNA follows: TGTGCCAGCAGCCTTGGTACTAGCTGGGAAGAGACCCAGTACTTC. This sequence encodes CASSLGTSWEETQYF.

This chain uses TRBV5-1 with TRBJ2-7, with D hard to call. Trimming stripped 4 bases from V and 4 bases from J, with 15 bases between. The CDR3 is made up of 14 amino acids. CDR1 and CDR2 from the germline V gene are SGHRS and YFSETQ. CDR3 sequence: CASSLNGFPYEQYF. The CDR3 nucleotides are TGCGCCAGCAGCCTTAACGGGTTCCCATACGAGCAGTACTTC. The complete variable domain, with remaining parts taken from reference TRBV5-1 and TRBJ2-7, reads KAGVTQTPRYLIKTRGQQVTLSCSPISGHRSVSWYQQTPGQGLQFLFEYFSETQRNKGNFPGRFSGRQFSNSRSEMNVSTLELGDSALYLCASSLNGFPYEQYFGPGTRLTVT.

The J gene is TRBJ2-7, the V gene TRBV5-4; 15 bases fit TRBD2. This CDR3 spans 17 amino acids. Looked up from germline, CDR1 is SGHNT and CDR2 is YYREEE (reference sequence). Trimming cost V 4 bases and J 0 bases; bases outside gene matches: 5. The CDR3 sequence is CASSPGLAGGSSYEQYF. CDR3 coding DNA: TGTGCCAGCAGCCCGGGACTAGCGGGAGGAAGCTCCTACGAGCAGTACTTC.

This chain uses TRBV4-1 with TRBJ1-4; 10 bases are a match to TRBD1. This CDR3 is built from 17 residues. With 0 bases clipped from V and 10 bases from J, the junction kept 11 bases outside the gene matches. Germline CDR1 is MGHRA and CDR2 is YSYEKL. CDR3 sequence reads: CASSQEGGDRGRRKLFF. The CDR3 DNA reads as TGCGCCAGCAGCCAAGAGGGAGGTGACAGGGGGCGTAGAAAACTGTTTTTT.

The CDR3 coding sequence is TGCAGCGTTGAAGAGACAGGGGCGGAGCCGCAGTATTTT. Translation: CSVEETGAEPQYF. This rearrangement joins TRBV29-1 to TRBJ2-3; 8 nucleotides align to TRBD1. Per the germline V gene, CDR1 is SQVTM and CDR2 is ANQGSEA. Germline trimming cut 0 bases from V and 10 bases from J; bases unmatched to any gene: 6. The CDR3 is made up of 13 amino acids.

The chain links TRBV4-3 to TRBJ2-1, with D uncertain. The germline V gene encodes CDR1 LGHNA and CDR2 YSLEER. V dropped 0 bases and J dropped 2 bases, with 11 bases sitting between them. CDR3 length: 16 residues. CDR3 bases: TGCGCCAGCAGCCAAGAAGGCACTATACCCTACAATGAGCAGTTCTTC. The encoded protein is CASSQEGTIPYNEQFF.

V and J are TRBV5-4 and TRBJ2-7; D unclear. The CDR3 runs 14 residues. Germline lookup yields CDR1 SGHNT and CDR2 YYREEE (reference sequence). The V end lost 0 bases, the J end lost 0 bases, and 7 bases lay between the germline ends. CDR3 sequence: CASSLEPSSYEQYF. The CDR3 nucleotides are TGTGCCAGCAGCTTGGAACCCAGCTCCTACGAGCAGTACTTC.

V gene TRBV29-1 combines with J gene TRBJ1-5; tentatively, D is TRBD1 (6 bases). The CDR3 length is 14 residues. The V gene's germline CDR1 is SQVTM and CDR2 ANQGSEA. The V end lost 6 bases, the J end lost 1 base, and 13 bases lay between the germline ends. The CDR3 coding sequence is TGCAGCGTCCCGGACAGAGGGAGCAATCAGCCCCAGCATTTT. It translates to CSVPDRGSNQPQHF.

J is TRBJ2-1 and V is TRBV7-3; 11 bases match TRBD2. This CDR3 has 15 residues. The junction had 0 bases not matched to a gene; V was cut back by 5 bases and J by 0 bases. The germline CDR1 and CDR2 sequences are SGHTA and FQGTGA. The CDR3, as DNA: TGTGCCAGCAGCACTAGCGGGAGCTCCTACAATGAGCAGTTCTTC. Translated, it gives CASSTSGSSYNEQFF.